This TCR beta chain was profiled in a study of shared clonotypes between healthy human individuals. CDR3 length equals 13 residues. In germline, CDR1 is MNHEY, CDR2 SMNVEV (reference sequence). Trimming stripped 1 base from V and 3 bases from J, with 5 bases between. This clone occurred once. The same CDR3 arises from other DNA sequences in this sample as well. Profiling relied on immunoSEQ multiplex PCR, and the TCRdb table lists in-frame clones only, not all of them. The sample includes roughly 1,000,000 clones, approximately 80% seen only once; the top ten take about 0.52%. This chain uses TRBV27 with TRBJ2-3; D unresolved. The sequenced material came from memory CD4+ T cells from PBMCs. Subset: CD45RA-negative fraction. The clonotype was recovered from a man aged 18 to 30 in good health. Some clones in this sample may be carry-over from other donors' samples. The CDR3 DNA is TGTGCCAGCAGTTTATTGGGTACAGATACGCAGTATTTT. The encoded protein is CASSLLGTDTQYF.